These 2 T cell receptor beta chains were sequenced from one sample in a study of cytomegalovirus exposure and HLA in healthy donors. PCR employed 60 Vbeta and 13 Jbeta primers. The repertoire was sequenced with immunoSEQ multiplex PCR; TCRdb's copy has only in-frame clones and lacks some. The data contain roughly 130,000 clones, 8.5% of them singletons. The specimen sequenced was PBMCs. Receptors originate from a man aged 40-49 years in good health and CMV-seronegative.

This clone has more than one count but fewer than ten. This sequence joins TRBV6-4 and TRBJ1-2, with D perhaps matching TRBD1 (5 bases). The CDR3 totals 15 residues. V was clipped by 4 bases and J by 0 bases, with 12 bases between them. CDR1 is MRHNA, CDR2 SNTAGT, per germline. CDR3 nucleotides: TGTGCCAGCAGTGTTGGGAGGGGATCTAACTATGGCTACACCTTC. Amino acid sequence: CASSVGRGSNYGYTF.

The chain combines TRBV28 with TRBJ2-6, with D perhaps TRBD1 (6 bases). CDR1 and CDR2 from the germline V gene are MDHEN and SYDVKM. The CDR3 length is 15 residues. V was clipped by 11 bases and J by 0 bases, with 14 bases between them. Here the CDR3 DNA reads TGTGCCGGGGGCGGGTCAGGCTCTGGGGCCAACGTCCTGACTTTC. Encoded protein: CAGGGSGSGANVLTF.